The clone carrying this TCR beta chain was seen a few times. This entry belongs to a study of T cells after yellow fever vaccination. The CDR3 has 14 residues. Trimming took 4 bases from V and 0 from J, leaving 11 bases between them. Germline V gene sequence: CDR1 SQVTM, CDR2 ANQGSEA. UMIs and a universal primer site were added when TCR cDNA was made by 5'RACE template switching. TCRdb analysed the 5' RACE reads with MiXCR anew, one entry per CDR3 protein. The repertoire holds some 200,000 distinct CDR3 sequences, with 11% as singletons. The TCR was taken from a man aged 18 to 30 who received the YFV17D yellow fever vaccine. The chain has TRBV29-1 and TRBJ2-3; weak D call: TRBD2 (6 bases). Sequenced material: CD8+ T cells sorted from PBMCs, taken 15 days after the yellow fever booster vaccination. The CDR3 coding sequence is TGCAGCGTTGTCGGCGGGGATAGCACAGATACGCAGTATTTT. The encoded protein is CSVVGGDSTDTQYF.